The 3 T cell receptor beta chains given below trace back to one sample, sequenced in a study of T cells after yellow fever vaccination. MiXCR was run by TCRdb on the 5' RACE reads, yielding one entry per CDR3 protein. The sample yields about 130,000 distinct CDR3 sequences, 8.9% seen once. The material sequenced was CD8+ T cells sorted from PBMCs, taken on the day of the yellow fever booster vaccination. The receptors come from a man aged 18 to 29 who received the YFV17D yellow fever vaccine.

This clonotype was counted many times. This chain connects TRBV11-2 to TRBJ2-5, with unresolved D. The CDR3 is 15 amino acids. Trimming shortened V by 3 bases and J by 5 bases, and 16 bases separated the two germline ends. Germline CDR1 is SGHAT and CDR2 is FQNNGV. CDR3 nucleotide sequence: TGTGCCAGCAGCTTCATTCCCCGTGGATGGGAGACCCAGTACTTC. Its translation: CASSFIPRGWETQYF.

In its sample, this clonotype was seen a few times. This chain connects TRBV12-3 or TRBV12-4 to TRBJ2-3, with TRBD2 identical over 8 bases. The CDR3 length is 14 residues. Trimming removed 7 bases from V and 6 bases from J; junction bases left unmatched: 9. DNA of the CDR3: TGTGCCAGCATAGAGGGCGGGGGGAAGGATACGCAGTATTTT. This sequence encodes CASIEGGGKDTQYF.

This clonotype showed up many times. V is TRBV10-1 and J is TRBJ2-7, with unresolved D. Germline V gene lookup returns CDR1 WNHNN and CDR2 SYGVQD (reference sequence). The CDR3 spans 13 residues. V was trimmed by 5 bases and J by 10 bases, leaving 18 bases between them. The CDR3 nucleotides are TGCGCCAGCAGTTCTCGGCCCGACTCGACTCAGTACTTC. This translates into CASSSRPDSTQYF.